This T cell receptor beta chain was identified during a study of Ad26.COV2.S vaccination and SARS-CoV-2 variants. TCRdb's copy holds only in-frame clones and misses some; the assay was immunoSEQ multiplex PCR. There are about 400,000 clones in the sample; around 89% occur only once, and around 1.9% lies in the top ten. Germline CDR1 is SGHNT and CDR2 is YENEEA. V lost 5 bases and J lost 4; bases outside the gene matches: 3. The length of the CDR3 is 14 residues. Treatment specified: roughly 19 received Ad26.COV2.S at low or high dose, single or two shots; about 5 received placebo; per-sample allocation not given. Day 63 after the first injection of vaccine or placebo was the sampling time.

This chain joins TRBV11-3 and TRBJ1-3; TRBD1 matches at 9 bases. This sequence was found in a person aged 18 to 65 who received the Ad26.COV2.S COVID-19 vaccine or a placebo. The material sequenced was peripheral blood, taken in a trial of Ad26.COV2.S vaccine versus placebo. DNA of the CDR3: TGTGCCAGCAGCCCCGGGACAGGGGGAAACACCATATATTTT. Its translation: CASSPGTGGNTIYF.